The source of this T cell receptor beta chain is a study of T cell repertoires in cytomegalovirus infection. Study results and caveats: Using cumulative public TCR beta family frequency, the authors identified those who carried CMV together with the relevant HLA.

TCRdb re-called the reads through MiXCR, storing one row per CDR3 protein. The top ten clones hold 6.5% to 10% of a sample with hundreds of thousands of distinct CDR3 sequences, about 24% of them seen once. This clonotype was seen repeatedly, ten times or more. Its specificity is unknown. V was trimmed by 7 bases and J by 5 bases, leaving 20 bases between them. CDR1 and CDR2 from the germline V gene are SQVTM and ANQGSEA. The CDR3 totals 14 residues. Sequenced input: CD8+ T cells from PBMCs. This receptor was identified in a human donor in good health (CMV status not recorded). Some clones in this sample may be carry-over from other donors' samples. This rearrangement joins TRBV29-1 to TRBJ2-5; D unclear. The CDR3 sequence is CSATAWVGMETQYF. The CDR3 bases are TGCAGCGCCACCGCGTGGGTTGGGATGGAGACCCAGTACTTC.